Below, 29 T cell receptor beta chains from the same sample are listed, as sequenced in a study of blood T cell repertoires in COVID-19. The data were produced by immunoSEQ multiplex PCR, yet TCRdb's version contains in-frame clones alone and is incomplete. The table includes about 100,000 clones, roughly 85% detected once. Sequencing was performed on peripheral blood. These TCRs come from a woman in her 70s with acute or convalescent COVID-19.

J is TRBJ1-2 and V is TRBV12-3 or TRBV12-4; no reliable D call. The CDR3 consists of 13 residues. V was cut by 3 bases and J by 4 bases, with 9 bases left in between. In DNA, the CDR3 is TGTGCCAGCAGTTTTCGGGTTCCCTATGGCTACACCTTC. It encodes CASSFRVPYGYTF.

This clone was observed at least ten times. The J gene is TRBJ1-2, the V gene TRBV9; 7 nucleotides agree with TRBD1. The CDR3 runs 13 residues. Germline loops: CDR1 SGDLS, CDR2 YYNGEE. J gave up 4 bases and V 4 bases, and 4 bases lay outside the gene matches. CDR3 nucleotides: TGTGCCAGCAGCTTGGGACAGAGCTATGGCTACACCTTC. It codes for CASSLGQSYGYTF.

The V call is TRBV9, the J call TRBJ2-5; D might be TRBD2 (6 bases). Trimming cost V 3 bases and J 1 base, with 22 bases left between them. Germline CDR1 reads SGDLS; CDR2 reads YYNGEE. The CDR3 is 18 amino acids. The DNA for the CDR3 is TGTGCCAGCAGCGCCGGCTCGTCCCCAGCGGGCGGCCAAGAGACCCAGTACTTC. It encodes CASSAGSSPAGGQETQYF.

V gene TRBV2 combines with J gene TRBJ2-2, with TRBD2 matching 16 bases. CDR3 size: 15 residues. J was trimmed by 6 bases and V by 6 bases; bases with no gene match: 1. In germline, CDR1 is SNHLY, CDR2 FYNNEI. The CDR3 loop is CASSGTSGGAGELFF. The CDR3, as DNA: TGTGCCAGCAGCGGGACTAGCGGGGGGGCCGGGGAGCTGTTTTTT.

The chain carries TRBV24-1 and TRBJ1-2; D remains unclear. The CDR3 is 14 amino acids. Between the trimmed V and J ends, which lost 0 bases and 4 bases, there was a span of 8 bases. The germline V gene has CDR1 KGHDR and CDR2 SFDVKD. CDR3 sequence: CATSDLEGTYGYTF. CDR3 nucleotides: TGTGCCACCAGTGATTTGGAGGGAACCTATGGCTACACCTTC.

This chain joins TRBV5-1 and TRBJ1-6; 7 bases are shared with TRBD1. The CDR3 length is 14 residues. Germline V gene data show CDR1 as SGHRS and CDR2 as YFSETQ. After removal of 0 bases from V and 9 bases from J, the junction contained 3 bases not matched to a gene. Here the CDR3 DNA reads TGCGCCAGCAGCTTGGGACAGGGTTTTTCACCCCTCCACTTT. Translating it yields CASSLGQGFSPLHF.

The chain is built from TRBV19 and TRBJ2-2, with 8 positions matching TRBD2. The CDR3 is 12 residues long. The V gene's germline CDR1 is LNHDA and CDR2 SQIVND (reference sequence). CDR3 sequence: CGAGARGGELFF. The CDR3 DNA follows: TGTGGAGCGGGGGCACGTGGCGGGGAGCTGTTTTTT.

This chain connects TRBV6-5 to TRBJ1-3; perhaps TRBD1 as D (5 bases). Trimming took off 5 bases at V and 4 bases at J, with 12 bases between the two ends. The germline V gene encodes CDR1 MNHEY and CDR2 SVGAGI. The CDR3 loop spans 14 amino acids. The CDR3 sequence: CASSRGTTGNTIYF. CDR3 sequence (DNA): TGTGCCAGCAGTCGCGGGACGACGGGAAACACCATATATTTT.

The genes are TRBV11-2 and TRBJ2-3; 9 positions agree with TRBD1. This CDR3 is 16 amino acids long. Looked up from germline, CDR1 is SGHAT and CDR2 is FQNNGV. The ends lost 1 base at V and 3 bases at J; junction bases unmatched: 5. The CDR3 spells CASSLVLGQGTDTQYF. CDR3 nucleotides: TGTGCCAGCAGCTTAGTATTGGGACAGGGTACAGATACGCAGTATTTT.

The chain joins TRBV5-5 to TRBJ1-5, with a weak D call TRBD1 (5 bases). V was pared by 4 bases and J by 9 bases, with 17 bases between. Germline loops: CDR1 SGHKS, CDR2 YYEKEE (reference sequence). CDR3 length: 14 amino acids. The CDR3 DNA sequence: TGTGCCAGCAGCAAAGGACGGACGGGGGGGCCCCAGCATTTT. Translation gives CASSKGRTGGPQHF.

The chain carries TRBV7-3 and TRBJ2-3; D unresolved. The CDR3 length is 13 residues. Germline lookup yields CDR1 SGHTA and CDR2 FQGTGA. V lost 5 bases and J lost 1, with 7 bases in between. CDR3 amino acids: CASSPYGTDTQYF. CDR3 coding DNA: TGTGCCAGCAGCCCCTACGGCACAGATACGCAGTATTTT.

The chain uses TRBV7-3 and TRBJ2-1; 9 bases fit TRBD1. CDR3 length: 15 amino acids. Germline V gene sequence: CDR1 SGHTA, CDR2 FQGTGA. Unmatched junction bases numbered 8, after V lost 5 bases and J lost 6 bases. The CDR3 is CASSGGTGTFNEQFF. As DNA, the CDR3 is TGTGCCAGCAGCGGTGGGACAGGGACTTTCAATGAGCAGTTCTTC.

The chain recombines TRBV3-1 (or the pseudogene TRBV3-2) with TRBJ1-5, with D possibly being TRBD1 (5 bases). The CDR3 is 15 residues long. The V and J ends lost 0 bases and 5 bases respectively, with 11 bases between them. From germline, CDR1 is LGHDT and CDR2 YNNKEL (reference sequence). The DNA of the CDR3 is TGTGCCAGCAGCCAAGATTCGGGGGTACATCAGCCCCAGCATTTT. This codes for CASSQDSGVHQPQHF.

The rearrangement links TRBV7-9 to TRBJ1-1; D unclear. The CDR3 is 13 residues long. V was pared by 3 bases and J by 2 bases, with 7 bases between. CDR1 SEHNR and CDR2 FQNEAQ come from the germline V gene (reference sequence). CDR3 protein: CASSFGFNTEAFF. Written as DNA, the CDR3 is TGTGCCAGCAGCTTCGGGTTTAACACTGAAGCTTTCTTT.

This rearrangement joins TRBV5-1 to TRBJ1-2, with 8 bases identical to TRBD1. The CDR3 consists of 14 residues. Trimming removed 2 bases from V and 7 bases from J; junction bases left unmatched: 7. Germline V gene lookup returns CDR1 SGHRS and CDR2 YFSETQ. CDR3 sequence (DNA): TGCGCCAGCAGCTTCTCAGGGGGCGACCCTGGCTACACCTTC. Translating it yields CASSFSGGDPGYTF.

The rearrangement links TRBV4-1 to TRBJ1-5; 11 bases are shared with TRBD1. From germline, CDR1 is MGHRA and CDR2 YSYEKL. Trimming removed 1 base from V and 6 bases from J; junction bases left unmatched: 2. This CDR3 has 15 amino acids. CDR3 in amino acids: CASSQGTGGTQPQHF. DNA of the CDR3: TGCGCCAGCAGCCAAGGGACAGGGGGCACTCAGCCCCAGCATTTT.

The chain employs TRBV6-5 and TRBJ1-5; perhaps TRBD1 as D (5 bases). Germline CDR1 and CDR2: MNHEY and SVGAGI. CDR3 length equals 13 residues. V lost 6 bases to trimming and J lost 9 bases, with 15 bases between them. The CDR3 sequence is CASRPGDGGPQHF. CDR3 DNA: TGTGCCAGCAGGCCGGGGGACGGGGGGCCCCAGCATTTT.

The chain has TRBV5-1 and TRBJ2-3; D not certain. The CDR3 spans 14 residues. V was cut by 2 bases and J by 4 bases, with 11 bases left in between. From germline, CDR1 is SGHRS and CDR2 YFSETQ. The CDR3 bases are TGCGCCAGCAGCTTCACAGACCGAGCAGATACGCAGTATTTT. Translating it yields CASSFTDRADTQYF.

The chain uses TRBV19 and TRBJ1-6; D not certain. From germline, CDR1 is LNHDA and CDR2 SQIVND (reference sequence). V lost 6 bases and J lost 6, with 12 bases in between. The CDR3 loop spans 14 amino acids. The DNA for the CDR3 is TGTGCCAGTAGGCCAAGAGGGCGTAATTCACCCCTCCACTTT. Translation gives CASRPRGRNSPLHF.

Here the CDR3 DNA reads TGTGCCAGCAGCCCCGGACTAGCGGGGAATGAGCAGTTCTTC. Translated: CASSPGLAGNEQFF. The rearrangement joins TRBV7-9 to TRBJ2-1; 12 nucleotides agree with TRBD2. Germline loops: CDR1 SEHNR, CDR2 FQNEAQ (reference sequence). The CDR3 covers 14 residues. With V trimmed by 5 bases and J by 7 bases, 3 bases remained unmatched.

This clone appeared once. The chain is built from TRBV11-3 and TRBJ2-7; a weak D match, TRBD2 (6 bases). Germline lookup yields CDR1 SGHNT and CDR2 YENEEA. V gave up 6 bases and J gave up 7 bases, with 13 bases separating them. The CDR3 runs 12 residues. The chain's CDR3 is CASSWARGEQYF. Here the CDR3 DNA reads TGTGCCAGCAGTTGGGCCCGGGGGGAGCAGTACTTC.

This clone was found a few times. This rearrangement joins TRBV5-6 to TRBJ2-7; 11 positions match TRBD1. The CDR3 consists of 15 residues. The V and J ends lost 4 bases and 3 bases, in that order; junction bases with no gene match: 6. Looked up from germline, CDR1 is SGHDT and CDR2 is YYEEEE. CDR3 sequence: CASSRDRGGFYEQYV. The CDR3 region has the DNA TGTGCCAGCAGCAGGGACAGGGGGGGTTTCTACGAGCAGTACGTC.

The chain combines TRBV11-2 with TRBJ1-1; 9 bases align to TRBD1. V shed 4 bases, J shed 1 base, and the junction held 13 bases outside the gene matches. Germline CDR1 SGHAT, CDR2 FQNNGV. This CDR3 has 18 amino acids. CDR3 bases: TGTGCCAGCAGCTCCCGAGGGACAGGGTCGGCCGGGAACACTGAAGCTTTCTTT. This sequence encodes CASSSRGTGSAGNTEAFF.

The CDR3 DNA follows: TGTGCCTGGACCGCCCGGTGGGACACTCTCACTGAAGCTTTCTTT. Protein sequence: CAWTARWDTLTEAFF. This rearrangement joins TRBV30 to TRBJ1-1, with D possibly being TRBD1 (6 bases). Germline V gene data show CDR1 as GTSNPN and CDR2 as SVGIG (reference sequence). Trimming cost V 4 bases and J 4 bases, with 19 bases left between them. The CDR3 consists of 15 residues.

The V call is TRBV12-3 or TRBV12-4, the J call TRBJ2-1, with D perhaps matching TRBD2 (5 bases). This CDR3 is built from 11 residues. V dropped 7 bases and J dropped 10 bases, with 11 bases sitting between them. In DNA, the CDR3 is TGTGCCAGCACCCGACGAGGGGAGCAGTTCTTC. Translated: CASTRRGEQFF.

The J gene is TRBJ1-5, the V gene TRBV30, with TRBD1 matching over 7 bases. CDR1 GTSNPN and CDR2 SVGIG come from the germline V gene (reference sequence). CDR3 length equals 15 residues. Germline trimming cut 0 bases from V and 5 bases from J; bases unmatched to any gene: 7. The CDR3 is CAWSVQGTDYQPQHF. The CDR3 bases are TGTGCCTGGAGTGTACAGGGGACAGATTATCAGCCCCAGCATTTT. Variable domain in full (rest from reference TRBV30 and TRBJ1-5): SQTIHQWPATLVQPVGSPLSLECTVEGTSNPNLYWYRQAAGRGLQLLFYSVGIGQISSEVPQNLSASRPQDRQFILSSKKLLLSDSGFYLCAWSVQGTDYQPQHFGDGTRLSIL.

The chain carries TRBV24-1 and TRBJ2-3; TRBD2 matches 11 bases. This CDR3 region has 17 residues. The germline V gene has CDR1 KGHDR and CDR2 SFDVKD. The V segment lost 3 bases and the J segment 7 bases; nucleotides outside the gene matches: 11. CDR3 in amino acids: CATSDNVSGGGTNTQYF. The CDR3 DNA is TGTGCCACCAGTGATAACGTTAGCGGGGGGGGGACGAATACGCAGTATTTT.

The genes are TRBV7-2 and TRBJ2-3; 9 bases align to TRBD1. CDR1 is SGHTA, CDR2 FQGNSA, per germline. The CDR3 length is 13 residues. V lost 4 bases to trimming and J lost 5 bases; unmatched junction nucleotides: 1. The chain's CDR3 is CASSWGQGDTQYF. The CDR3 DNA sequence: TGTGCCAGCAGCTGGGGACAGGGAGATACGCAGTATTTT.

This chain uses TRBV6-5 with TRBJ1-1; D call uncertain. The germline V gene has CDR1 MNHEY and CDR2 SVGAGI. This CDR3 spans 14 amino acids. Trimming cost V 4 bases and J 0 bases, with 9 bases left between them. DNA of the CDR3: TGTGCCAGCAGTTTTTGGGAGATGAACACTGAAGCTTTCTTT. Translation: CASSFWEMNTEAFF.